This T cell receptor (beta chain) was sequenced during a study of blood T cell repertoires in COVID-19. About the research overall: Whether acute or convalescent, the COVID-19 samples came from the United States, Italy and Spain. In each case, the material was cDNA or gDNA derived from T cells, B-cell-depleted T cells, or PBMCs.

Germline V gene sequence: CDR1 SGHTS, CDR2 YDEGEE. V was trimmed by 4 bases and J by 1 base, leaving 17 bases between them. This CDR3 has 16 residues. Per the original data handling: Scientists estimated how many nucleated cells there were by amplifying reference gene primers. Assay: immunoSEQ multiplex PCR; the TCRdb copy retains only in-frame clones and omits some. V and J calls and clone size are given by that table; D and trimming were obtained from the DNA. The table includes approximately 300,000 clones, more than 75% detected once. The V gene is TRBV5-8, the J gene TRBJ1-2; TRBD1 might be the D (6 bases). The origin of this receptor is a woman in her forties or fifties with active or convalescent COVID-19. The sample was peripheral blood. The CDR3 loop is CASSRPTGPLNYGYTF. The CDR3 DNA reads as TGTGCCAGCAGCCGACCCACAGGGCCCCTTAACTATGGCTACACCTTC.